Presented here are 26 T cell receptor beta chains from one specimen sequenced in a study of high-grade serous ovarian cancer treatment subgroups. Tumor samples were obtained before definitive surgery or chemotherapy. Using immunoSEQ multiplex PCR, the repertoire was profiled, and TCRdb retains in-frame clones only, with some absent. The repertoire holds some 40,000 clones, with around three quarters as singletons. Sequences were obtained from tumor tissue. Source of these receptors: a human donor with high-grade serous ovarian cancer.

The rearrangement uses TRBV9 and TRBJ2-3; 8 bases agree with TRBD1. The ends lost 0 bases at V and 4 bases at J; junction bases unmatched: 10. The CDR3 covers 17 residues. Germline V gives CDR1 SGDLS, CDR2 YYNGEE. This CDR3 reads CASSVVAGGGHADTQYF. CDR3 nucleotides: TGTGCCAGCAGCGTAGTGGCAGGGGGCGGGCATGCAGATACGCAGTATTTT.

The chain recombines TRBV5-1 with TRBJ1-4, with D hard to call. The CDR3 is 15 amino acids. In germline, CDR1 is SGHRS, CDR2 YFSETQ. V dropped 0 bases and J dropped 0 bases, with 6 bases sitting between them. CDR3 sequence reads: CASSLGQSTNEKLFF. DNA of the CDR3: TGCGCCAGCAGCTTGGGGCAGTCAACTAATGAAAAACTGTTTTTT.

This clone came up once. The CDR3 loop reads CASRAYMGAGANVLTF. In DNA form, the CDR3 reads TGTGCCAGTAGGGCTTATATGGGGGCCGGGGCCAACGTCCTGACTTTC. V usage is TRBV19 and J usage is TRBJ2-6, with a possible D match to TRBD1 (6 bases). Looked up from germline, CDR1 is LNHDA and CDR2 is SQIVND (reference sequence). V lost 6 bases and J 4 bases, leaving 16 bases between the germline ends. This CDR3 has 16 amino acids. Supplemented by reference TRBV19 and TRBJ2-6, the full variable domain reads DGGITQSPKYLFRKEGQNVTLSCEQNLNHDAMYWYRQDPGQGLRLIYYSQIVNDFQKGDIAEGYSVSREKKESFPLTVTSAQKNPTAFYLCASRAYMGAGANVLTFGAGSRLTVL.

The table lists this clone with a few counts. The CDR3 DNA is TGTGCCAGCACCCCGGGGAGGAGGACCGGGGAGCTGTTTTTT. It yields the protein CASTPGRRTGELFF. The chain has TRBV28 and TRBJ2-2; tentatively, D is TRBD2 (6 bases). Looked up from germline, CDR1 is MDHEN and CDR2 is SYDVKM. Trimming shortened V by 7 bases and J by 5 bases, and 14 bases separated the two germline ends. The CDR3 is 14 residues long.

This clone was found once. The CDR3 DNA sequence: TGTGCCAGCAGCAAGGGACAGACCTTGGAGACCCAGTACTTC. Its protein is CASSKGQTLETQYF. The V call is TRBV11-2, the J call TRBJ2-5; TRBD1 matches 7 bases. CDR1 and CDR2 (germline): SGHAT, FQNNGV. With 5 bases clipped from V and 5 bases from J, the junction kept 8 bases outside the gene matches. This CDR3 contains 14 residues.

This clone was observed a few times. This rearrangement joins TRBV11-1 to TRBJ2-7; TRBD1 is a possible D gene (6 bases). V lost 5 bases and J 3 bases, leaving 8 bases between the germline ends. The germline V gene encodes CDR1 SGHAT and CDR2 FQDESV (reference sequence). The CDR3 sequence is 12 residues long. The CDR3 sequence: CASSPDSYEQYF. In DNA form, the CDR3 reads TGTGCCAGCAGCCCGGACAGCTACGAGCAGTACTTC.

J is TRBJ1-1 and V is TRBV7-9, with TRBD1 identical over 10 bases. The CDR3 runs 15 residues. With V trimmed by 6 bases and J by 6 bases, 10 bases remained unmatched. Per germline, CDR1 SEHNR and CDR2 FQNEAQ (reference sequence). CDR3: CASSRDRGTIAEAFF. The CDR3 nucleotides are TGTGCCAGCAGTCGGGACAGGGGTACTATCGCTGAAGCTTTCTTT.

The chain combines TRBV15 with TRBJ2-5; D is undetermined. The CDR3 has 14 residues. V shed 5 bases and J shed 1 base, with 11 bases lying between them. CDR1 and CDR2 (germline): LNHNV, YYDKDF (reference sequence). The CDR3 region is CATSPQQLQETQYF. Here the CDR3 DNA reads TGTGCCACCAGCCCTCAACAGCTCCAAGAGACCCAGTACTTC.

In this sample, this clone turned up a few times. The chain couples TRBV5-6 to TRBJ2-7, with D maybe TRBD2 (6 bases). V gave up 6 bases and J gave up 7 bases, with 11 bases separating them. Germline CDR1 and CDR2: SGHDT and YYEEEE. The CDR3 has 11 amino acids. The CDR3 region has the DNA TGTGCCAGCAACCGAGGGAGGGAGCAGTACTTC. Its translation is CASNRGREQYF.

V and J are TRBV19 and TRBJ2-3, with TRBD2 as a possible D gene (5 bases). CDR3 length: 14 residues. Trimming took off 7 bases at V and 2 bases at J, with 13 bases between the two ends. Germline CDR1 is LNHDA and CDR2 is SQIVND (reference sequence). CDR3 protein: CASNLGVYTDTQYF. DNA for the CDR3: TGTGCCAGTAACCTCGGGGTCTACACAGATACGCAGTATTTT.

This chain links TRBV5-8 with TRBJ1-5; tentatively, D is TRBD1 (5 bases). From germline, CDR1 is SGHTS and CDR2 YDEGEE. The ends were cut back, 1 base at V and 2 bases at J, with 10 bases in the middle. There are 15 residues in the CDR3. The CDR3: CASSLLGGGNQPQHF. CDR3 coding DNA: TGTGCCAGCAGCTTGCTGGGGGGGGGCAATCAGCCCCAGCATTTT.

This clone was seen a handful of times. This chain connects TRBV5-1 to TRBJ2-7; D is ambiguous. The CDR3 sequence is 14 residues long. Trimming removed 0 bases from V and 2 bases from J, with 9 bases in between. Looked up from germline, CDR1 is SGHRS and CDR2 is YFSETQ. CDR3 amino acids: CASSLEESPYEQYF. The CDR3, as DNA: TGCGCCAGCAGCTTGGAAGAAAGTCCCTACGAGCAGTACTTC.

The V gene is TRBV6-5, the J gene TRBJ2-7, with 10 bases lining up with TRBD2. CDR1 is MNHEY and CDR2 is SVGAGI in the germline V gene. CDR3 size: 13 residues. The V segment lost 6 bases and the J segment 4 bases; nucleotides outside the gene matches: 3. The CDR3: CASSKREGYEQYF. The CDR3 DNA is TGTGCCAGCAGCAAGCGGGAGGGGTACGAGCAGTACTTC.

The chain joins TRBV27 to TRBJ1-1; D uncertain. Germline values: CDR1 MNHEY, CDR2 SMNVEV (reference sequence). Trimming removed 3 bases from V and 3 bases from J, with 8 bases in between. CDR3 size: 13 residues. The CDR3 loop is CASSFKRYTEAFF. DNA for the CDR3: TGTGCCAGCAGTTTCAAGAGATACACTGAAGCTTTCTTT.

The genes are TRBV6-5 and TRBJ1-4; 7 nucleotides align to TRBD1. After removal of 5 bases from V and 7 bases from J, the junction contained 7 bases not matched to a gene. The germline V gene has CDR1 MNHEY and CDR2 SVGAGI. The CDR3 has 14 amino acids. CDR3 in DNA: TGTGCCAGCAGTCAAAGGGGGCGCGCTGAAAAACTGTTTTTT. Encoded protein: CASSQRGRAEKLFF.

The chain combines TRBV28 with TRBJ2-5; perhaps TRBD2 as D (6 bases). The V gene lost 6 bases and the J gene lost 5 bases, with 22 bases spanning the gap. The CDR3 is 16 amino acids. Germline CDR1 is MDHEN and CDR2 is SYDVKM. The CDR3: CASSSGLTGVRETQYF. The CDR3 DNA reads TGTGCCAGCAGCAGCGGACTGACGGGGGTGCGGGAGACCCAGTACTTC.

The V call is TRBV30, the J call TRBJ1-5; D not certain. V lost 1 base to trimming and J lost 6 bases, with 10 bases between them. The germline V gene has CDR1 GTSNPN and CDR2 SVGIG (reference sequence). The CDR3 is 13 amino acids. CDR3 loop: CAWSATVTQPQHF. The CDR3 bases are TGTGCCTGGAGTGCTACAGTTACTCAGCCCCAGCATTTT.

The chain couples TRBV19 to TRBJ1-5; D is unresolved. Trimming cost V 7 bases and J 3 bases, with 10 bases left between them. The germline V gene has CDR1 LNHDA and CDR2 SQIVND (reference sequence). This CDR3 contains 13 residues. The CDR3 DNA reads TGTGCCAGTAACGTCGGGTTCAATCAGCCCCAGCATTTT. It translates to CASNVGFNQPQHF.

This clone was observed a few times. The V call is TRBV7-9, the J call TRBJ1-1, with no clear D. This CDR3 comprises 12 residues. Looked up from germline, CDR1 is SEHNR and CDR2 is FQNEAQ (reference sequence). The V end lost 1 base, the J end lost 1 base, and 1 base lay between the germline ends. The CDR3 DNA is TGTGCCAGCAGCTTAGAGAACACTGAAGCTTTCTTT. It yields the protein CASSLENTEAFF.

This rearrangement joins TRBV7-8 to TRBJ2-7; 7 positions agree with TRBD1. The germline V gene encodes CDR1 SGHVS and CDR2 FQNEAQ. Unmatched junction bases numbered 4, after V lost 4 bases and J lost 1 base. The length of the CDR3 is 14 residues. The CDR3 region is CASSSRTGSYEQYF. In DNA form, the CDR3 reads TGTGCCAGCAGCTCGAGGACAGGTTCCTACGAGCAGTACTTC.

The CDR3 bases are TGTGCCACCAGGGCCTCATCGGACAATGAGCAGTTCTTC. This codes for CATRASSDNEQFF. The chain is built from TRBV15 and TRBJ2-1, with no clear D. Germline V gene data show CDR1 as LNHNV and CDR2 as YYDKDF (reference sequence). The CDR3 has 13 residues. Trimming stripped 6 bases from V and 5 bases from J, with 11 bases between.

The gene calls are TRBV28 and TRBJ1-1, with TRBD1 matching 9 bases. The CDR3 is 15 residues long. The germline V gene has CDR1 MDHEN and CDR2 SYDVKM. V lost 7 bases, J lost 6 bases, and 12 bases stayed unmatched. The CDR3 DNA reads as TGTGCCAGCACCGTAGGGTCGGGACAGGGTCCTGAAGCTTTCTTT. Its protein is CASTVGSGQGPEAFF.

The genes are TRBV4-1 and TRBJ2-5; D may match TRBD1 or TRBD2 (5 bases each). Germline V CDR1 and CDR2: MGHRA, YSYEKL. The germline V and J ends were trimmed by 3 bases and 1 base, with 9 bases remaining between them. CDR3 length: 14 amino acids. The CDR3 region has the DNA TGCGCCAGCAGCCAGAGGGGCAGCCAAGAGACCCAGTACTTC. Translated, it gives CASSQRGSQETQYF.

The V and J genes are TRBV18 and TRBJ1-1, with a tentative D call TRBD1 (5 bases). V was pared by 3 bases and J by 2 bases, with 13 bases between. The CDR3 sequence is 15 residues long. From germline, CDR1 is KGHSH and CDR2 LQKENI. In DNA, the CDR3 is TGTGCCAGCTCACCTTTAGGGGATTCAAACACTGAAGCTTTCTTT. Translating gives CASSPLGDSNTEAFF. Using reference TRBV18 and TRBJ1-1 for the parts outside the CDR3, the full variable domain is NAGVMQNPRHLVRRRGQEARLRCSPMKGHSHVYWYRQLPEEGLKFMVYLQKENIIDESGMPKERFSAEFPKEGPSILRIQQVVRGDSAAYFCASSPLGDSNTEAFFGQGTRLTVV.

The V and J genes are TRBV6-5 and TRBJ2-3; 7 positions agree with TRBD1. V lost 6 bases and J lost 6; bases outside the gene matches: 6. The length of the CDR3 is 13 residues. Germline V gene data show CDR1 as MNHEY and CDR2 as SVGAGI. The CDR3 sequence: CASRQGDWDTQYF. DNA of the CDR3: TGTGCCAGCAGGCAGGGGGATTGGGATACGCAGTATTTT.

DNA of the CDR3: TGTGCCATCACGCCGGGACTAGCAAATGAGCAGTTCTTC. This translates into CAITPGLANEQFF. This chain uses TRBV10-3 with TRBJ2-1, with 9 bases aligning to TRBD2. With 7 bases clipped from V and 7 bases from J, the junction kept 5 bases outside the gene matches. The CDR3 length is 13 residues. CDR1 and CDR2 (germline): ENHRY, SYGVKD.